These 20 T cell receptor beta chains were all obtained from the same sample, sequenced in a study of blood T cell repertoires in COVID-19. Method: immunoSEQ multiplex PCR; TCRdb's copy keeps in-frame clones and lacks some. The data contain hundreds of thousands of clones, roughly 89% of them singletons. Specimen: PBMCs or T cells enriched from blood (not recorded which). These receptors were obtained from a man in his forties or fifties who had recovered from COVID-19.

This chain joins TRBV7-2 and TRBJ1-5; possibly TRBD1 for D (5 bases). CDR1 is SGHTA, CDR2 FQGNSA, per germline. The CDR3 runs 14 residues. V was pared by 4 bases and J by 2 bases, with 9 bases between. DNA for the CDR3: TGTGCCAGCAGCTACCGGACACGCAATCAGCCCCAGCATTTT. Translated, it gives CASSYRTRNQPQHF.

The V and J genes are TRBV7-9 and TRBJ2-3; 9 bases align to TRBD1. Germline loops: CDR1 SEHNR, CDR2 FQNEAQ (reference sequence). The CDR3 is 13 amino acids. The trim removed 8 bases at V and 4 bases at J, leaving 4 bases unmatched. The CDR3 is CASSRTGADTQYF. The CDR3 nucleotides are TGTGCCAGCTCGAGGACAGGGGCAGATACGCAGTATTTT.

This sequence joins TRBV19 and TRBJ2-2; 8 nucleotides match TRBD2. V trimming: 4 bases; J trimming: 0 bases; junction bases outside the gene matches: 4. The CDR3 extends over 16 amino acids. Germline V gene sequence: CDR1 LNHDA, CDR2 SQIVND (reference sequence). CDR3 region: CASSKASGSNTGELFF. In DNA form, the CDR3 reads TGTGCCAGTAGTAAAGCTAGCGGGTCGAACACCGGGGAGCTGTTTTTT.

The chain carries TRBV6-6 and TRBJ2-7; D uncertain. With 8 bases removed from V and 7 bases from J, the gap between germline ends came to 15 bases. Germline V gene lookup returns CDR1 MNHNY and CDR2 SVGAGI (reference sequence). CDR3 length: 12 amino acids. The CDR3 region is CASWANSWEQYF. CDR3 bases: TGTGCCAGCTGGGCCAACTCATGGGAGCAGTACTTC.

The chain couples TRBV5-8 to TRBJ2-3; 8 bases are a match to TRBD1. J gave up 0 bases and V 4 bases, and 13 bases lay outside the gene matches. Germline loops: CDR1 SGHTS, CDR2 YDEGEE. This CDR3 spans 18 amino acids. The CDR3 DNA sequence: TGTGCCAGCAGCGACAACAGACAGGGGTTGGGGAGCACAGATACGCAGTATTTT. This sequence encodes CASSDNRQGLGSTDTQYF.

This chain connects TRBV7-2 to TRBJ2-7, with TRBD2 identical over 7 bases. Germline loops: CDR1 SGHTA, CDR2 FQGNSA. With 5 bases clipped from V and 6 bases from J, the junction kept 10 bases outside the gene matches. CDR3 size: 14 residues. The CDR3 DNA sequence: TGTGCCAGCAGCCCGACTAGCCAAGGGACCGAGCAGTACTTC. It is translated as CASSPTSQGTEQYF. The variable domain in full, completed from reference TRBV7-2 and TRBJ2-7, reads GAGVSQSPSNKVTEKGKDVELRCDPISGHTALYWYRQSLGQGLEFLIYFQGNSAPDKSGLPSDRFSAERTGGSVSTLTIQRTQQEDSAVYLCASSPTSQGTEQYFGPGTRLTVT.

The V gene is TRBV7-9, the J gene TRBJ2-7; D not certain. CDR1 and CDR2 (germline): SEHNR, FQNEAQ (reference sequence). Trimming stripped 1 base from V and 6 bases from J, with 16 bases between. CDR3 length: 15 amino acids. CDR3: CASSLGGIGPREQYF. Written as DNA, the CDR3 is TGTGCCAGCAGCTTAGGAGGAATAGGCCCACGCGAGCAGTACTTC.

The chain recombines TRBV7-9 with TRBJ1-1; D gene uncertain. The V end lost 5 bases, the J end lost 3 bases, and 10 bases lay between the germline ends. The CDR3 has 13 amino acids. Germline V gives CDR1 SEHNR, CDR2 FQNEAQ (reference sequence). CDR3 amino acids: CASSLLGDTEAFF. The DNA of the CDR3 is TGTGCCAGCAGCCTCCTCGGTGACACTGAAGCTTTCTTT.

As for this clone: One end of the junction fails to match germline, which may point to a read error. The chain links TRBV7-7 to TRBJ2-3, with TRBD1 matching 7 bases. Per the germline V gene, CDR1 is SSHAT and CDR2 is FNYEAQ (reference sequence). The CDR3 contains 18 residues. The CDR3 here is CASSYRRGQVGNTDTQYF. The DNA for the CDR3 is TGTGCTAGCAGCTACAGACGAGGACAGGTCGGGAACACAGATACGCAGTATTTT.

This clone was counted once. The J gene is TRBJ2-7, the V gene TRBV25-1, with 7 bases that match TRBD1. The CDR3 is made up of 12 amino acids. J was trimmed by 3 bases and V by 6 bases; bases with no gene match: 2. Germline CDR1 MGHDK, CDR2 SYGVNS. The CDR3 DNA is TGTGCCAGCAGGGACAGGTACTACGAGCAGTACTTC. Translating gives CASRDRYYEQYF.

This clone was observed once. This chain links TRBV7-9 with TRBJ2-2; 8 nucleotides line up with TRBD1. The germline V gene has CDR1 SEHNR and CDR2 FQNEAQ (reference sequence). V lost 5 bases, J lost 5 bases, and 10 bases stayed unmatched. The CDR3 contains 16 residues. This CDR3 is CASSAPRDRKTGELFF. CDR3 bases: TGTGCCAGCAGCGCCCCCCGGGACAGGAAAACCGGGGAGCTGTTTTTT.

V usage is TRBV5-1 and J usage is TRBJ1-3; D is possibly TRBD1 (5 bases). The CDR3 has 15 residues. Between the trimmed V and J ends, which lost 4 bases and 2 bases, there was a span of 13 bases. Germline loops: CDR1 SGHRS, CDR2 YFSETQ. The CDR3 region is CASSPQAEPGNTIYF. The CDR3 coding sequence is TGCGCCAGCAGCCCACAGGCCGAGCCTGGAAACACCATATATTTT.

V and J are TRBV15 and TRBJ2-7, with 8 bases matching TRBD1. The J segment lost 2 bases and the V segment lost 1 base, leaving 7 bases of the junction unmatched. This CDR3 region has 16 residues. CDR1 and CDR2 (germline): LNHNV, YYDKDF (reference sequence). CDR3 sequence (DNA): TGTGCCACCAGCAGAGGGGGGACAGGTAGGGCCTACGAGCAGTACTTC. It encodes CATSRGGTGRAYEQYF.

This clone was counted a few times. The chain has TRBV7-9 and TRBJ2-7, with D maybe TRBD2 (6 bases). The ends were cut back, 3 bases at V and 1 base at J, with 7 bases in the middle. CDR1 and CDR2 (germline): SEHNR, FQNEAQ (reference sequence). This CDR3 is 13 amino acids long. The CDR3 bases are TGTGCCAGCAGCTTCGGACTATCCTACGAGCAGTACTTC. Its protein product is CASSFGLSYEQYF.

This chain uses TRBV4-2 with TRBJ2-3; 11 nucleotides line up with TRBD1. V dropped 0 bases and J dropped 5; count of bases not matched to a gene: 7. Germline CDR1 and CDR2: LGHNA and YNFKEQ. This CDR3 is built from 17 residues. This CDR3 is CASSQDRDRGGKDTQYF. CDR3 nucleotide sequence: TGTGCCAGCAGCCAAGATCGGGACAGGGGGGGCAAAGATACGCAGTATTTT.

This clone turned up a few times. V and J are TRBV2 and TRBJ2-2, with TRBD2 matching over 9 bases. Germline-derived CDR1 and CDR2 are SNHLY and FYNNEI. After removal of 4 bases from V and 0 bases from J, the junction contained 3 bases not matched to a gene. The length of the CDR3 is 16 residues. CDR3 sequence: CASSALAGTNTGELFF. The CDR3 nucleotides are TGTGCCAGCAGTGCGCTAGCGGGAACGAACACCGGGGAGCTGTTTTTT.

This sequence joins TRBV7-9 and TRBJ1-2; 7 positions agree with TRBD1. CDR1 and CDR2 from the germline V gene are SEHNR and FQNEAQ (reference sequence). This CDR3 has 16 residues. V dropped 8 bases and J dropped 0; count of bases not matched to a gene: 12. CDR3 nucleotides: TGTGCCAGCGCCCTGGGACAGCCTAAGGCTAACTATGGCTACACCTTC. Translating it yields CASALGQPKANYGYTF.

The chain carries TRBV6-5 and TRBJ2-7, with D possibly matching TRBD1 (6 bases). Germline assignment: CDR1 MNHEY and CDR2 SVGAGI. The CDR3 extends over 14 amino acids. The V and J ends lost 4 bases and 2 bases respectively, with 12 bases between them. The CDR3 nucleotides are TGTGCCAGCAGTTCGTCACAGGGAACCTACGAGCAGTACTTC. This sequence encodes CASSSSQGTYEQYF.

V and J are TRBV7-2 and TRBJ2-7; D may be TRBD2 (5 bases). The CDR3 has 14 residues. V was cut by 4 bases and J by 3 bases, with 13 bases left in between. Germline loops: CDR1 SGHTA, CDR2 FQGNSA. CDR3 in amino acids: CASSWAGKDYEQYF. The CDR3 DNA is TGTGCCAGCAGCTGGGCGGGTAAAGACTACGAGCAGTACTTC. Looking up the rest from reference TRBV7-2 and TRBJ2-7 gives the full variable domain: GAGVSQSPSNKVTEKGKDVELRCDPISGHTALYWYRQSLGQGLEFLIYFQGNSAPDKSGLPSDRFSAERTGGSVSTLTIQRTQQEDSAVYLCASSWAGKDYEQYFGPGTRLTVT.

This chain uses TRBV18 with TRBJ2-7; TRBD2 matches at 10 bases. CDR3 length: 16 amino acids. Germline V gives CDR1 KGHSH, CDR2 LQKENI. V dropped 2 bases and J dropped 4; count of bases not matched to a gene: 8. CDR3 bases: TGTGCCAGCTCACCAAGTTCGACTAGCGGGCTTTACGAGCAGTACTTC. Encoded protein: CASSPSSTSGLYEQYF.